Presented here are 25 T cell receptor beta chains from one specimen sequenced in a study of response to subunit inactivated influenza vaccine. TCRdb reprocessed the RT-PCR reads with MiXCR, giving one entry per CDR3 protein. This table holds around 530,000 distinct CDR3 sequences, about 10% found once. Sequencing was performed on PBMCs from blood, taken on the day of vaccination. These receptors came from a man aged 45-65 years who received an inactivated influenza vaccine.

The chain recombines TRBV7-9 with TRBJ2-5, with TRBD2 identical over 8 bases. Germline CDR1 SEHNR, CDR2 FQNEAQ (reference sequence). The V and J ends lost 5 bases and 4 bases, in that order; junction bases with no gene match: 12. This CDR3 has 16 amino acids. The CDR3 is CASSPRVAGRGETQYF. The CDR3 DNA follows: TGTGCCAGCAGCCCCCGGGTAGCGGGGAGAGGAGAGACCCAGTACTTC.

This clonotype was found many times. This chain uses TRBV20-1 with TRBJ2-1, with 8 bases that match TRBD2. Germline V gene lookup returns CDR1 DFQATT and CDR2 SNEGSKA (reference sequence). The CDR3 is 14 residues long. After removal of 3 bases from V and 6 bases from J, the junction contained 7 bases not matched to a gene. The CDR3 region is CSASSGTVINEQFF. As DNA, the CDR3 is TGCAGTGCTAGTAGCGGGACGGTTATCAATGAGCAGTTCTTC.

In its sample, this clonotype was seen a few times. The rearrangement joins TRBV28 to TRBJ2-5; D is uncertain. The CDR3 totals 16 residues. Deletions cut 5 bases from V and 0 bases from J, with 16 bases between. Germline V lookup: CDR1 MDHEN, CDR2 SYDVKM. The CDR3 loop is CASSHDPSGYQETQYF. CDR3 nucleotides: TGTGCCAGCAGTCATGACCCTTCTGGGTACCAAGAGACCCAGTACTTC.

This clonotype was observed many times. The chain combines TRBV29-1 with TRBJ2-5; a possible D gene is TRBD2 (7 bases). Trimming pared 6 bases from V and 2 bases from J, leaving 13 bases between. CDR3 length: 13 amino acids. Germline V lookup: CDR1 SQVTM, CDR2 ANQGSEA. CDR3 amino acids: CSVGGGVQETQYF. Written as DNA, the CDR3 is TGCAGCGTCGGAGGGGGGGTACAAGAGACCCAGTACTTC. The complete variable domain, with remaining parts taken from reference TRBV29-1 and TRBJ2-5, reads SAVISQKPSRDICQRGTSLTIQCQVDSQVTMMFWYRQQPGQSLTLIATANQGSEATYESGFVIDKFPISRPNLTFSTLTVSNMSPEDSSIYLCSVGGGVQETQYFGPGTRLLVL.

This clonotype was seen repeatedly, ten times or more. The V call is TRBV3-1, the J call TRBJ1-2; D ambiguous. The germline V gene has CDR1 LGHDT and CDR2 YNNKEL (reference sequence). The CDR3 extends over 11 amino acids. V gave up 0 bases and J gave up 7 bases, with 3 bases separating them. The CDR3 here is CASSQESGYTF. The CDR3 region has the DNA TGTGCCAGCAGCCAAGAGTCTGGCTACACCTTC.

This clonotype was observed a few times. The chain joins TRBV4-3 to TRBJ1-2; D is unresolved. The ends were cut back, 2 bases at V and 12 bases at J, with 19 bases in the middle. Germline V gene sequence: CDR1 LGHNA, CDR2 YSLEER. The CDR3 spans 14 residues. CDR3 DNA sequence: TGCGCCAGCAGCCAAACCCGAAATGCCTTAGTTCACACCTTC. It encodes CASSQTRNALVHTF.

In this sample, this clonotype turned up many times. This chain connects TRBV12-3 or TRBV12-4 to TRBJ2-1; D is unclear. The length of the CDR3 is 15 residues. V lost 6 bases to trimming and J lost 5 bases, with 17 bases between them. CDR3 protein: CASSYDIPRDNEQFF. The CDR3 nucleotides read TGTGCCAGCAGCTATGACATCCCAAGGGACAATGAGCAGTTCTTC.

This clonotype was seen a few times. The chain uses TRBV12-3 or TRBV12-4 and TRBJ1-2; D possibly corresponds to TRBD1 (6 bases). The germline V and J ends were trimmed by 7 bases and 0 bases, with 12 bases remaining between them. The CDR3 has 14 amino acids. The CDR3 here is CASTKTGANYGYTF. The CDR3 nucleotides read TGTGCCAGCACCAAGACAGGAGCTAACTATGGCTACACCTTC.

The J gene is TRBJ2-1, the V gene TRBV12-3 or TRBV12-4; tentative D call: TRBD2 (5 bases). The CDR3 length is 15 residues. Trimming took 3 bases from V and 6 from J, leaving 15 bases between them. The DNA of the CDR3 is TGTGCCAGCAGTTTTCTTGTGGGAGCGATCAATGAGCAGTTCTTC. Translating gives CASSFLVGAINEQFF.

This clonotype was seen ten or more times. V gene TRBV14 combines with J gene TRBJ2-3, with D tentatively TRBD1 (5 bases). Trimming took 2 bases from V and 7 from J, leaving 7 bases between them. Germline V gene lookup returns CDR1 SGHDN and CDR2 FVKESK. The CDR3 sequence is 12 residues long. The CDR3: CASSQQGYTQYF. The DNA for the CDR3 is TGTGCCAGCAGCCAACAGGGTTATACGCAGTATTTT.

There are many counts of this clonotype. The J gene is TRBJ2-5, the V gene TRBV12-3 or TRBV12-4; 13 bases are shared with TRBD2. The CDR3 totals 16 residues. After removal of 5 bases from V and 0 bases from J, the junction contained 3 bases not matched to a gene. The CDR3 coding sequence is TGTGCCAGCAGTCCCGGGACTAGCGGGAACCAAGAGACCCAGTACTTC. It yields the protein CASSPGTSGNQETQYF.

V usage is TRBV4-1 and J usage is TRBJ2-7; 8 bases agree with TRBD2. CDR1 MGHRA and CDR2 YSYEKL come from the germline V gene. Trimming took 2 bases from V and 6 from J; bases not matched to a gene: 3. The CDR3 loop spans 13 amino acids. CDR3: CASSQIAGGEQYF. The CDR3 bases are TGCGCCAGCAGCCAAATCGCGGGGGGCGAGCAGTACTTC.

This clonotype came up many times. This chain links TRBV5-1 with TRBJ2-7; D may be TRBD1 (5 bases). CDR3 length equals 14 residues. Trimming shortened V by 1 base and J by 5 bases, and 13 bases separated the two germline ends. In germline, CDR1 is SGHRS, CDR2 YFSETQ. CDR3 sequence reads: CASSLTGPPHEQYF. CDR3 DNA: TGCGCCAGCAGCTTGACAGGACCTCCCCACGAGCAGTACTTC.

The chain carries TRBV5-8 and TRBJ2-3; 9 bases map to TRBD1. This CDR3 has 15 amino acids. Germline V gene lookup returns CDR1 SGHTS and CDR2 YDEGEE. V lost 4 bases to trimming and J lost 2 bases; unmatched junction nucleotides: 5. CDR3 sequence reads: CASSRGQGVTDTQYF. CDR3 DNA: TGTGCCAGCAGCCGGGGACAGGGAGTCACAGATACGCAGTATTTT.

The chain links TRBV20-1 to TRBJ2-3, with a tentative D call TRBD1 (6 bases). In germline, CDR1 is DFQATT, CDR2 SNEGSKA (reference sequence). The V end was cut by 5 bases, the J end by 7 bases, with 19 bases between. The CDR3 loop spans 14 amino acids. The CDR3 nucleotides are TGCAGTGCTTTTGAGTTGGGGGCAGGGAATACGCAGTATTTT. Translation: CSAFELGAGNTQYF.

This clonotype was counted between two and nine times. Written as DNA, the CDR3 is TGCGCCAGCAGCCATAATAGCGGGGGGGGTCTCACAGATACGCAGTATTTT. It translates to CASSHNSGGGLTDTQYF. The genes are TRBV4-3 and TRBJ2-3; 11 nucleotides align to TRBD2. This CDR3 is 17 amino acids long. V lost 3 bases and J lost 2; bases outside the gene matches: 7. Germline CDR1 LGHNA, CDR2 YSLEER.

This clonotype was seen at least ten times. V is TRBV12-3 or TRBV12-4 and J is TRBJ2-2; D may be TRBD1 (6 bases). This CDR3 is built from 14 residues. V lost 10 bases and J lost 4, with 16 bases in between. The CDR3 region is CATRETGRTGELFF. The CDR3 DNA reads as TGTGCCACGCGTGAGACAGGACGCACCGGGGAGCTGTTTTTT.

V is TRBV6-2 or TRBV6-3 and J is TRBJ1-5, with TRBD1 as a possible D gene (5 bases). V lost 5 bases to trimming and J lost 9 bases, with 14 bases between them. From germline, CDR1 is MNHEY and CDR2 SVGEGT. This CDR3 spans 13 amino acids. Written as DNA, the CDR3 is TGTGCCAGCAGTGATCCAGGGTTAAGGCCCCAGCATTTT. Translated, it gives CASSDPGLRPQHF.

The chain joins TRBV6-1 to TRBJ2-6; perhaps TRBD1 as D (5 bases). Trimming shortened V by 6 bases and J by 1 base, and 10 bases separated the two germline ends. Germline V CDR1 and CDR2: MNHNS, SASEGT. CDR3 size: 15 residues. This chain's CDR3 is CASRQRGSGANVLTF. The CDR3 DNA follows: TGTGCCAGCAGACAAAGGGGATCTGGGGCCAACGTCCTGACTTTC.

This clonotype was seen more than once but under ten times. The V and J genes are TRBV20-1 and TRBJ1-5, with D possibly TRBD1 on 5 matching bases. Germline CDR1 reads DFQATT; CDR2 reads SNEGSKA (reference sequence). The CDR3 has 16 residues. The V gene lost 3 bases and the J gene lost 0 bases, with 15 bases spanning the gap. CDR3 protein: CSASRWRGDSNQPQHF. CDR3 sequence (DNA): TGCAGTGCTAGTCGGTGGCGGGGGGATAGCAATCAGCCCCAGCATTTT.

This chain connects TRBV7-2 to TRBJ2-7; 9 nucleotides align to TRBD2. This CDR3 region has 16 residues. With 1 base clipped from V and 5 bases from J, the junction kept 9 bases outside the gene matches. Germline CDR1 is SGHTA and CDR2 is FQGNSA. CDR3 residues: CASSLVFGRGGHEQYF. In DNA form, the CDR3 reads TGTGCCAGCAGCTTAGTATTCGGGCGGGGGGGCCACGAGCAGTACTTC.

This clonotype has more than one count but fewer than ten. This sequence joins TRBV4-1 and TRBJ2-3; D perhaps matches TRBD1 (5 bases). Germline values: CDR1 MGHRA, CDR2 YSYEKL. The germline V and J ends were trimmed by 2 bases and 0 bases, with 12 bases remaining between them. The CDR3 has 16 amino acids. CDR3 nucleotide sequence: TGCGCCAGCAGCCAAAGGGGTGGCACTAGCACAGATACGCAGTATTTT. Its translation is CASSQRGGTSTDTQYF.

This clonotype occurred many times. The J gene is TRBJ2-3, the V gene TRBV12-3 or TRBV12-4; D might be TRBD2 (6 bases). Trimming pared 2 bases from V and 0 bases from J, leaving 9 bases between. CDR3 length: 15 residues. DNA of the CDR3: TGTGCCAGCAGTTTATTTAGCGGTAGCACAGATACGCAGTATTTT. Its translation is CASSLFSGSTDTQYF.

Only one count was recorded for this clonotype. At one of its ends the junction is not consistent with the germline gene, which may arise from a read error. The chain joins TRBV10-3 to TRBJ1-2; TRBD1 matches at 8 bases. The CDR3 is 13 amino acids. Germline values: CDR1 ENHRY, CDR2 SYGVKD. The CDR3 DNA reads TGTGCCATCAGCTCCGGACAGGGTGGTGGCTACATCTTC. This encodes CAISSGQGGGYIF.

The gene calls are TRBV12-5 and TRBJ2-1; TRBD2 is a possible D gene (5 bases). Germline CDR1 and CDR2: LGHNT and FRNRAP. Trimming left V 3 bases short and J 5 bases short, with 11 bases between. The CDR3 has 14 residues. The DNA of the CDR3 is TGTGCTAGTGGTTTAGGCGGGCCGAACAATGAGCAGTTCTTC. Its protein is CASGLGGPNNEQFF.